The clone carrying this TCR beta chain has ten or more counts. The antigen remains unidentified. CDR3 length: 13 residues. V was cut by 6 bases and J by 1 base, with 10 bases left in between. Using its own MiXCR run on the 5' RACE reads, TCRdb lists one record per CDR3 protein. The table has about 660,000 distinct CDR3 sequences, under 9% seen once. These data come from a study of identical twins. Study results and limitations: Out-of-frame alpha sequences common to twins exhibited an excess of low generation probability.

This sample was shared with a second study, whose subject was yellow fever vaccine responses in identical twins.

The origin of this receptor is a woman between 18 and 29 years old in good health. The sample was PBMCs. The chain joins TRBV12-3 or TRBV12-4 to TRBJ2-7; perhaps TRBD1 as D (5 bases). The CDR3 here is CASSLRQSYEQYF. As DNA, the CDR3 is TGTGCCAGCAGCCTACGACAGTCCTACGAGCAGTACTTC.